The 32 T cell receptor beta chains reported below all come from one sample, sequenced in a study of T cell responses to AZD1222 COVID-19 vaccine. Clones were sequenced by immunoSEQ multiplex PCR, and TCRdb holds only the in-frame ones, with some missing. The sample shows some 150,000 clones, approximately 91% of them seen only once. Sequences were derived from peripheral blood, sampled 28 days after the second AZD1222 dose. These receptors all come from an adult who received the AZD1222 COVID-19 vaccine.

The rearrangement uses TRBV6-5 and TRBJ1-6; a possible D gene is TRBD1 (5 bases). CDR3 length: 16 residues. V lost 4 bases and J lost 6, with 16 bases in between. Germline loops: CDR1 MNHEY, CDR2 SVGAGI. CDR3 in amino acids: CASSLGGGKSNSPLHF. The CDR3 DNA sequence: TGTGCCAGCAGTTTGGGGGGGGGTAAGAGTAATTCACCCCTCCACTTT.

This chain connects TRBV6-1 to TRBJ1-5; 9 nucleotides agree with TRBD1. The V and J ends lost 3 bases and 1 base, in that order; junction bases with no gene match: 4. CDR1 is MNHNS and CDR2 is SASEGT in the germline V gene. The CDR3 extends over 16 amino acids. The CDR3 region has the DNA TGTGCCAGCAGTGAGTGGGACAGGGAGAGCAATCAGCCCCAGCATTTT. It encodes CASSEWDRESNQPQHF.

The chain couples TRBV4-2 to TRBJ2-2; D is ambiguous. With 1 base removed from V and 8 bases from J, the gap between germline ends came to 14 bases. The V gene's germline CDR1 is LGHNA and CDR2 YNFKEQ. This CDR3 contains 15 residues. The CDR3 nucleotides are TGTGCCAGCAGCCAAGGGCCGGTCCGACCTGGGGAGCTGTTTTTT. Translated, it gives CASSQGPVRPGELFF.

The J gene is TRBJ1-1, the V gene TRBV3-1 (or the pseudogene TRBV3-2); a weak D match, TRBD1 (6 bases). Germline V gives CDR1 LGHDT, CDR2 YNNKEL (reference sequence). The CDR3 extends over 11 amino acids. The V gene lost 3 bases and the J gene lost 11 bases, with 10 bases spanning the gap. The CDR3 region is CASSQGASAFF. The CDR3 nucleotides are TGTGCCAGCAGCCAGGGGGCTTCGGCTTTCTTT.

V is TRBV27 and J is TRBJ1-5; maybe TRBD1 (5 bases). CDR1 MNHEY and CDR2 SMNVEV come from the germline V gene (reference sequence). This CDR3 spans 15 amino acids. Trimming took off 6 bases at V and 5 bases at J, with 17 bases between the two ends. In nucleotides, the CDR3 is TGTGCCAGCAGCACAAAAACAGGATCCGATCAGCCCCAGCATTTT. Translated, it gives CASSTKTGSDQPQHF.

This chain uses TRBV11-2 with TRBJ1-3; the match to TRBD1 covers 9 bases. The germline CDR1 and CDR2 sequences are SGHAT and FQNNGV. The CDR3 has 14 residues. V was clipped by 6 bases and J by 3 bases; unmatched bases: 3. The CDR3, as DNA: TGTGCCAGCAGGCGGGACAGGGTTGGAAACACCATATATTTT. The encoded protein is CASRRDRVGNTIYF. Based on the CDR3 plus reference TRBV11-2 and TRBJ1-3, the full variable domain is EAGVAQSPRYKIIEKRQSVAFWCNPISGHATLYWYQQILGQGPKLLIQFQNNGVVDDSQLPKDRFSAERLKGVDSTLKIQPAKLEDSAVYLCASRRDRVGNTIYFGEGSWLTVV.

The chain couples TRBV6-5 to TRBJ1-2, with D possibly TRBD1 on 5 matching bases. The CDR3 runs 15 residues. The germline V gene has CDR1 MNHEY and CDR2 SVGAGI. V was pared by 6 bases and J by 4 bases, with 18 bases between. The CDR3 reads CASRRYASGTYGYTF. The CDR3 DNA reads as TGTGCCAGCAGGCGCTACGCGTCAGGGACCTATGGCTACACCTTC.

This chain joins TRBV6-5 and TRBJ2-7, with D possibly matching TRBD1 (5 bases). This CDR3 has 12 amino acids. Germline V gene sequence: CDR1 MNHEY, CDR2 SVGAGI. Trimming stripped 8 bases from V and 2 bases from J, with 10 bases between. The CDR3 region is CASWGQTYEQYF. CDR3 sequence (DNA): TGTGCCAGCTGGGGCCAGACCTACGAGCAGTACTTC.

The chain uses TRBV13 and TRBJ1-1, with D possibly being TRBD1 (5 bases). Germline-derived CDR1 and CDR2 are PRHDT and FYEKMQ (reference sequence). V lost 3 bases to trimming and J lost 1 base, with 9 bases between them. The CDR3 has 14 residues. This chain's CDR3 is CASSLGRANTEAFF. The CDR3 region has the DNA TGTGCCAGCAGCTTGGGACGTGCGAACACTGAAGCTTTCTTT.

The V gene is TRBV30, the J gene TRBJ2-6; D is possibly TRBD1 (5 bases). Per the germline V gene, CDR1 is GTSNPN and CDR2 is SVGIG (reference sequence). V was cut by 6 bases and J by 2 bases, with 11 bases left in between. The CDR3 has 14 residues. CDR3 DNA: TGTGCCTGTAGGGGAAGGGCTGGGGCCAACGTCCTGACTTTC. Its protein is CACRGRAGANVLTF.

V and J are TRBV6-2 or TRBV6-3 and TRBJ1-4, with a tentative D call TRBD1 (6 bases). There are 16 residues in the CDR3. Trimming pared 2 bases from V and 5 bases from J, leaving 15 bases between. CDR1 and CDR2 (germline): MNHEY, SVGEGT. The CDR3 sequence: CASSYQLDRLNEKLFF. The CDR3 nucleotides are TGTGCCAGCAGTTACCAACTCGACAGGTTAAATGAAAAACTGTTTTTT.

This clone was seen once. CDR3 nucleotides: TGTGCCAGCAGCCACGCCTTGGGGAACTCTGGAAACACCATATATTTT. Residues: CASSHALGNSGNTIYF. The V call is TRBV14, the J call TRBJ1-3; D remains ambiguous. This CDR3 contains 16 residues. Trimming took off 3 bases at V and 0 bases at J, with 12 bases between the two ends. CDR1 and CDR2 (germline): SGHDN, FVKESK.

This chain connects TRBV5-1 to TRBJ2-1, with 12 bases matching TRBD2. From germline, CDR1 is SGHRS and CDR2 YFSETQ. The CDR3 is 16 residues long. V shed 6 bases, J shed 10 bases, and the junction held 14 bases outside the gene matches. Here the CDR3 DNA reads TGCGCCAGCAAGGCTTCGGCTAGCGGGAGGGCAGAAGAGCAGTTCTTC. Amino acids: CASKASASGRAEEQFF. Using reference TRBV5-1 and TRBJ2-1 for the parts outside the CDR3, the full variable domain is KAGVTQTPRYLIKTRGQQVTLSCSPISGHRSVSWYQQTPGQGLQFLFEYFSETQRNKGNFPGRFSGRQFSNSRSEMNVSTLELGDSALYLCASKASASGRAEEQFFGPGTRLTVL.

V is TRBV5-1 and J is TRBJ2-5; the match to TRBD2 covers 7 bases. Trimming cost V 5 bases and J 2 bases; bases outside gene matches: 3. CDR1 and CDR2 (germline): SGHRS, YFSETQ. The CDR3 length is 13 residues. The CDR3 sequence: CASRAGLQETQYF. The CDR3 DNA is TGCGCCAGCAGAGCGGGACTTCAAGAGACCCAGTACTTC.

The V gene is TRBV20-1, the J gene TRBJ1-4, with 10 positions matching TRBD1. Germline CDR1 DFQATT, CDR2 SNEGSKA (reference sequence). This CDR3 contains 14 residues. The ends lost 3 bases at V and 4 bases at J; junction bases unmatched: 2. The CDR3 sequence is CSASGTGVNEKLFF. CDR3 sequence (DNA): TGCAGTGCTAGTGGGACAGGGGTTAATGAAAAACTGTTTTTT.

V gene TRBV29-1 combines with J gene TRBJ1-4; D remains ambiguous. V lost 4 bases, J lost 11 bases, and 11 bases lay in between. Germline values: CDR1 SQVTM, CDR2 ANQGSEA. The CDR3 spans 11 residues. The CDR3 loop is CSVVAGPKLFF. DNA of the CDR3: TGCAGCGTTGTAGCGGGTCCCAAACTGTTTTTT. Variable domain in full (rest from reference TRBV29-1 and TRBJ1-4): SAVISQKPSRDICQRGTSLTIQCQVDSQVTMMFWYRQQPGQSLTLIATANQGSEATYESGFVIDKFPISRPNLTFSTLTVSNMSPEDSSIYLCSVVAGPKLFFGSGTQLSVL.

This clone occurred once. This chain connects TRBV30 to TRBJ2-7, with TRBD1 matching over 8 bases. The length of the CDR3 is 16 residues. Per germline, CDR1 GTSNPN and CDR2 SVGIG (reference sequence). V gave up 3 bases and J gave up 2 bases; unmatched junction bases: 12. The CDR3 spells CAWSLKPTGVPYEQYF. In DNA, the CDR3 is TGTGCCTGGAGCCTTAAACCGACAGGGGTCCCCTACGAGCAGTACTTC.

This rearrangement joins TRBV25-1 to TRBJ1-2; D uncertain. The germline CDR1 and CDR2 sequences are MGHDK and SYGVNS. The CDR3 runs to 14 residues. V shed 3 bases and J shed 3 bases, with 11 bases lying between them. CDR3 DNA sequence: TGTGCCAGCAGTGACCCCCCCGGGCACTATGGCTACACCTTC. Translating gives CASSDPPGHYGYTF.

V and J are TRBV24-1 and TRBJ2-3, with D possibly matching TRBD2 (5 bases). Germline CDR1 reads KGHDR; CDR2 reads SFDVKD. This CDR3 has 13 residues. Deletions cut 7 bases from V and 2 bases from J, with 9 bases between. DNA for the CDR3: TGTGCCACCAGCCTAGCTACCACAGATACGCAGTATTTT. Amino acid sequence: CATSLATTDTQYF.

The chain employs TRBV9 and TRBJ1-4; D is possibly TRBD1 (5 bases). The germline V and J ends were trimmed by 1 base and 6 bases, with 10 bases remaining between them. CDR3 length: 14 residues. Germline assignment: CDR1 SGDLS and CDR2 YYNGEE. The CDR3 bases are TGTGCCAGCAGCGTACGGTCGGGGGATGAAAAACTGTTTTTT. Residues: CASSVRSGDEKLFF.

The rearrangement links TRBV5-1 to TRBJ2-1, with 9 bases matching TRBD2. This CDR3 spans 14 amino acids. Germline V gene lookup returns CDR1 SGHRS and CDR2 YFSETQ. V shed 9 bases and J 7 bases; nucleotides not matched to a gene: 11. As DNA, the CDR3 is TGCGCCACCTCGACTAGCGGTTCGTGGAATGAGCAGTTCTTC. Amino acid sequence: CATSTSGSWNEQFF.

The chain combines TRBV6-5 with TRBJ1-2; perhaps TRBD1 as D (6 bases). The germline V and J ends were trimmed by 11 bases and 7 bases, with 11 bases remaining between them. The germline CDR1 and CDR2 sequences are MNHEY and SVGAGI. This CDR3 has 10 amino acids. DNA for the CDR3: TGTGCCGTGGGGGGGGCTGGCTACACCTTC. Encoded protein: CAVGGAGYTF.

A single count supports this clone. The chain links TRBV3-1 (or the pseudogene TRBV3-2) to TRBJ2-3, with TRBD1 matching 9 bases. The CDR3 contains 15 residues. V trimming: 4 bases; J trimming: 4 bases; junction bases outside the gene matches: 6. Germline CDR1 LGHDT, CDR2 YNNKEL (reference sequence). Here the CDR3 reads CASSRRDRVPDTQYF. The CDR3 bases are TGTGCCAGCAGCCGTCGGGACAGGGTCCCAGATACGCAGTATTTT.

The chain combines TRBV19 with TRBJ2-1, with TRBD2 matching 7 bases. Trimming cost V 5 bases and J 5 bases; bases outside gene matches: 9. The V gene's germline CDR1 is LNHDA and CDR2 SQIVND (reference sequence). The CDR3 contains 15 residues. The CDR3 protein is CASSGSGVPHNEQFF. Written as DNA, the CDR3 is TGTGCCAGTAGTGGGAGCGGGGTACCCCACAATGAGCAGTTCTTC.

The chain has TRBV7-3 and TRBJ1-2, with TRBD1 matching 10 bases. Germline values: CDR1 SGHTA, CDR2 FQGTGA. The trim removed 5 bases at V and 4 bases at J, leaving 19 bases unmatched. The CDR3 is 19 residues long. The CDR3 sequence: CASSMTGGAFLSSAYGYTF. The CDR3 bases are TGTGCCAGCAGCATGACAGGGGGCGCGTTCCTATCTAGTGCCTATGGCTACACCTTC.

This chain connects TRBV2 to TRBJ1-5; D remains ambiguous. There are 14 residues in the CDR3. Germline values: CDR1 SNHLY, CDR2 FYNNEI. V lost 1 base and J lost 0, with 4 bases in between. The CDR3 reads CASSEGYSNQPQHF. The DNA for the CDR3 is TGTGCCAGCAGTGAAGGCTATAGCAATCAGCCCCAGCATTTT.

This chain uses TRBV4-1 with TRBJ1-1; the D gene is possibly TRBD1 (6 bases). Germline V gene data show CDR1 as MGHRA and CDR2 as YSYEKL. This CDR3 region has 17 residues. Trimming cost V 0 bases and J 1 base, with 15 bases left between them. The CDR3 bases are TGCGCCAGCAGCCAAGATCGTTTAAGGGGGACGAACACTGAAGCTTTCTTT. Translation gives CASSQDRLRGTNTEAFF.

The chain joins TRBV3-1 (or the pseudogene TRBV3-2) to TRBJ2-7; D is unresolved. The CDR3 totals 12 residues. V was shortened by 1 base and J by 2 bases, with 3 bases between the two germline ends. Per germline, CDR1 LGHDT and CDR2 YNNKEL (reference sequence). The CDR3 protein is CASSQGTYEQYF. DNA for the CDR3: TGTGCCAGCAGCCAAGGGACCTACGAGCAGTACTTC.

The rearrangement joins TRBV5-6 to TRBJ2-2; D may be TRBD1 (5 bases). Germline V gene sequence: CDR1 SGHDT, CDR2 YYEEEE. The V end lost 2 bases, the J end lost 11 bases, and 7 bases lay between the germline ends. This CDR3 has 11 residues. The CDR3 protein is CASSFRGELFF. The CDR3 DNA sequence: TGTGCCAGCAGCTTTAGGGGAGAGCTGTTTTTT.

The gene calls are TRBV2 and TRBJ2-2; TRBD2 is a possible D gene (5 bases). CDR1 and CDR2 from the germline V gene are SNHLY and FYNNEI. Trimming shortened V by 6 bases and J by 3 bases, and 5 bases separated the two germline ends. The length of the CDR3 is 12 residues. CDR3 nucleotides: TGTGCCAGCAGGGGAGACACCGGGGAGCTGTTTTTT. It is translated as CASRGDTGELFF.

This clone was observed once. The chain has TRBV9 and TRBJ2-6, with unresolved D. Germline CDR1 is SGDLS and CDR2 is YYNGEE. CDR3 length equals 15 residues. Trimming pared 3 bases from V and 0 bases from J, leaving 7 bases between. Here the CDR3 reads CASSGLFSGANVLTF. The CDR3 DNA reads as TGTGCCAGCAGCGGACTGTTCTCTGGGGCCAACGTCCTGACTTTC.

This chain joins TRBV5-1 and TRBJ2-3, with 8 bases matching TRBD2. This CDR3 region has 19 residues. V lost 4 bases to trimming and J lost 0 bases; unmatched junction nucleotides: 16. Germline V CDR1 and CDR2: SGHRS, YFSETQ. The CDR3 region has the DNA TGCGCCAGCAGCCTCCAGACTAGCGCCCTAAGATCTAGCACAGATACGCAGTATTTT. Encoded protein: CASSLQTSALRSSTDTQYF.